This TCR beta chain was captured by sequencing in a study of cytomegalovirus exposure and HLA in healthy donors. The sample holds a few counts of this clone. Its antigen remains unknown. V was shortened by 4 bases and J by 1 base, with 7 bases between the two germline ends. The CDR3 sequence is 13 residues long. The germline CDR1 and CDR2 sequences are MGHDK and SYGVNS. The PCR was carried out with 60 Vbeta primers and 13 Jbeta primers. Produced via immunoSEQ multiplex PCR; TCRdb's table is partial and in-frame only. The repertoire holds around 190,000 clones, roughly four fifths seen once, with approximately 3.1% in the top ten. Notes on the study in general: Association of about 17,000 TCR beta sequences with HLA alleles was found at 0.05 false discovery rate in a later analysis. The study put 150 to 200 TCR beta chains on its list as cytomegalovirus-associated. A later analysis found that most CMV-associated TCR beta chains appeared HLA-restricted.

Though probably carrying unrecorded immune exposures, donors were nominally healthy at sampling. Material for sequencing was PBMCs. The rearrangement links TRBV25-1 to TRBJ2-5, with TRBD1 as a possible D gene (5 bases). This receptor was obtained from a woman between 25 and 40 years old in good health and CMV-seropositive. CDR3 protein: CASSGQFQETQYF. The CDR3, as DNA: TGTGCCAGCAGTGGACAGTTCCAAGAGACCCAGTACTTC.